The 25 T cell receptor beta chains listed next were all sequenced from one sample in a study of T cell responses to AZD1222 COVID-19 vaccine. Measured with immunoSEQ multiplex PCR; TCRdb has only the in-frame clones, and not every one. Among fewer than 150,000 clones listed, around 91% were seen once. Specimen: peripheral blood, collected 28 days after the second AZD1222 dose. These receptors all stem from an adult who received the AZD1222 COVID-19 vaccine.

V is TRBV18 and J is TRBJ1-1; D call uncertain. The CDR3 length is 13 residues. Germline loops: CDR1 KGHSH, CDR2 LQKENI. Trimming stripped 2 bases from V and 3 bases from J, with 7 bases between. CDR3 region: CASSPGLDTEAFF. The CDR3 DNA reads TGTGCCAGCTCACCAGGGTTGGACACTGAAGCTTTCTTT.

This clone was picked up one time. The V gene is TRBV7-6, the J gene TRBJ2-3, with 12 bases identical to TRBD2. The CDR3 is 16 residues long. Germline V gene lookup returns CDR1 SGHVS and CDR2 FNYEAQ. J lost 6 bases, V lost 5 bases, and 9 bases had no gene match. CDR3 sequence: CASSAQTSGGYDTQYF. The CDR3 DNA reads TGTGCCAGCAGCGCGCAAACTAGCGGGGGGTATGATACGCAGTATTTT.

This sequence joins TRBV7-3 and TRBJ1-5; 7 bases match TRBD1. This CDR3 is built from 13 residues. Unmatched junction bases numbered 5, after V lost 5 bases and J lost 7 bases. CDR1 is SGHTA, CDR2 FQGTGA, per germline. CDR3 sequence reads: CASSHDRDQPQHF. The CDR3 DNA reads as TGTGCCAGCAGCCACGACAGGGACCAGCCCCAGCATTTT. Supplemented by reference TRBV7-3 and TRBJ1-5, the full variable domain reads GAGVSQTPSNKVTEKGKYVELRCDPISGHTALYWYRQSLGQGPEFLIYFQGTGAADDSGLPNDRFFAVRPEGSVSTLKIQRTERGDSAVYLCASSHDRDQPQHFGDGTRLSIL.

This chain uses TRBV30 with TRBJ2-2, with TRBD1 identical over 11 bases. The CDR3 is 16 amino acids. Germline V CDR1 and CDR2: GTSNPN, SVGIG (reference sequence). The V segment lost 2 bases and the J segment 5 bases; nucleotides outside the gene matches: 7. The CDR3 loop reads CAWSWDRGSWTGELFF. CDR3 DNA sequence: TGTGCCTGGAGTTGGGACAGGGGGTCATGGACCGGGGAGCTGTTTTTT.

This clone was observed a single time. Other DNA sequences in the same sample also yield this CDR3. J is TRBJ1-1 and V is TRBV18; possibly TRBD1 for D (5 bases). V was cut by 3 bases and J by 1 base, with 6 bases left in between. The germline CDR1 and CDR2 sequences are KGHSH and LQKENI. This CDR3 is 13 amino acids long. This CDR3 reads CASSPGENTEAFF. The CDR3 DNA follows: TGTGCCAGCTCACCGGGGGAGAACACTGAAGCTTTCTTT.

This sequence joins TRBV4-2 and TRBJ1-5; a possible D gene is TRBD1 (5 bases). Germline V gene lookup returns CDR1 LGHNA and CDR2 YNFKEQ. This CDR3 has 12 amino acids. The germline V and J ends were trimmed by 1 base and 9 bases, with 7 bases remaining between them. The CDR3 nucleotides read TGTGCCAGCAGCCAAGGGGGGGGGCCCCAGCATTTT. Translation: CASSQGGGPQHF.

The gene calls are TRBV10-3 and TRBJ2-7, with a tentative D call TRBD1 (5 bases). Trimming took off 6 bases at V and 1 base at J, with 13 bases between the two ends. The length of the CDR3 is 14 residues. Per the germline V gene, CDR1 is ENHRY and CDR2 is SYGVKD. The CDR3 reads CAISPQTVSYEQYF. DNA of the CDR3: TGTGCCATCAGCCCACAGACAGTTTCCTACGAGCAGTACTTC.

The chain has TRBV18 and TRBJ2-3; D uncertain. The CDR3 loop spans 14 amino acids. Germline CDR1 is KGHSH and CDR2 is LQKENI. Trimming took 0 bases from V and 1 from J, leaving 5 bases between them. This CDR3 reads CASSPPAGTDTQYF. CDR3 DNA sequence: TGTGCCAGCTCACCACCCGCAGGCACAGATACGCAGTATTTT.

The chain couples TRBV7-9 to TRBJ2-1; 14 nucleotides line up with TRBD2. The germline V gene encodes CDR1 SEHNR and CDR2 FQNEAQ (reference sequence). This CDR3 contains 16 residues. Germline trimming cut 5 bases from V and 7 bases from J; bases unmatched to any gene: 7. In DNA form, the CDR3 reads TGTGCCAGCAGCCCACCCGGGACTAGCGGGAGAAATGAGCAGTTCTTC. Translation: CASSPPGTSGRNEQFF.

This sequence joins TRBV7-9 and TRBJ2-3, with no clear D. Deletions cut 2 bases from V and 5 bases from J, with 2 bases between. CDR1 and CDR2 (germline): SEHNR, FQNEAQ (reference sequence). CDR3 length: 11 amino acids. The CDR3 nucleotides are TGTGCCAGCAGCTTAAAAGATACGCAGTATTTT. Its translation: CASSLKDTQYF.

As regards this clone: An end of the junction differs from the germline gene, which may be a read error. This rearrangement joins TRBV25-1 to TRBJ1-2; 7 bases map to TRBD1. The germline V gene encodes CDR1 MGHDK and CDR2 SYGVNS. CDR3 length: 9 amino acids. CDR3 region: CASEGTVTF. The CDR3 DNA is TGTGCCAGCGAAGGGACAGTCACATTC.

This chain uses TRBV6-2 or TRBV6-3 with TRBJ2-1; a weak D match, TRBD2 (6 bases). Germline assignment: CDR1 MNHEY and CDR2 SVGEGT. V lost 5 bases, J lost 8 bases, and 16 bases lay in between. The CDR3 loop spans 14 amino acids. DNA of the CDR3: TGTGCCAGCAGTAGCAGGGTGGGAGGCGATGAGCAGTTCTTC. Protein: CASSSRVGGDEQFF.

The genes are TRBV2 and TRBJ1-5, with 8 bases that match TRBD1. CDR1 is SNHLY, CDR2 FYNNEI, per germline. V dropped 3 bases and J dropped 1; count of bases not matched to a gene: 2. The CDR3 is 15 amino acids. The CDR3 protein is CASSEGQASNQPQHF. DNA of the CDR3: TGTGCCAGCAGTGAGGGACAGGCAAGCAATCAGCCCCAGCATTTT.

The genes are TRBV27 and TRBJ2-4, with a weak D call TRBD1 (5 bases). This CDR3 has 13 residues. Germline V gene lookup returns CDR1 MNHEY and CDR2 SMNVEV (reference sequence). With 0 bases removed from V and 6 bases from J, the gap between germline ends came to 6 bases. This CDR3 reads CASSLSQGNIQYF. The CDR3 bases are TGTGCCAGCAGTTTATCCCAGGGAAACATTCAGTACTTC.

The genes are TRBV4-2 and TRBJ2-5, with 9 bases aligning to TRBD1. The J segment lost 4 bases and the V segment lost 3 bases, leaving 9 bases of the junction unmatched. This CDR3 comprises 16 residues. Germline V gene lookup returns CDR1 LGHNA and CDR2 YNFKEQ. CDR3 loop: CASSQSRQGGRETQYF. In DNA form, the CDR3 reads TGTGCCAGCAGCCAGAGTCGACAGGGGGGTCGAGAGACCCAGTACTTC.

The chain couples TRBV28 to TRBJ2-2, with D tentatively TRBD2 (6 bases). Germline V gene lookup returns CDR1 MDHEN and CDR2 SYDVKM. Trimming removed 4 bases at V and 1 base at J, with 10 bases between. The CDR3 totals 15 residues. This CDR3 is CASSSLGLNTGELFF. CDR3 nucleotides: TGTGCCAGCAGTTCACTGGGACTGAACACCGGGGAGCTGTTTTTT.

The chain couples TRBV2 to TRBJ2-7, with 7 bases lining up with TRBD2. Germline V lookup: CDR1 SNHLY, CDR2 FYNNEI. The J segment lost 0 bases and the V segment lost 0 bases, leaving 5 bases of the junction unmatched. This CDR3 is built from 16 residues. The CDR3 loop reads CASSEAPSGSSYEQYF. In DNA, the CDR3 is TGTGCCAGCAGTGAAGCCCCTAGCGGTAGCTCCTACGAGCAGTACTTC.

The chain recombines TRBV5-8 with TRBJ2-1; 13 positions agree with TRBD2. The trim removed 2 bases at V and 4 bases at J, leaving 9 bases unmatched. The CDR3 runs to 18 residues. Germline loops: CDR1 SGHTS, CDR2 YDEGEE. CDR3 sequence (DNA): TGTGCCAGCAGCTTCACCTTACTAGCGGGGGGGGTTTACAATGAGCAGTTCTTC. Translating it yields CASSFTLLAGGVYNEQFF.

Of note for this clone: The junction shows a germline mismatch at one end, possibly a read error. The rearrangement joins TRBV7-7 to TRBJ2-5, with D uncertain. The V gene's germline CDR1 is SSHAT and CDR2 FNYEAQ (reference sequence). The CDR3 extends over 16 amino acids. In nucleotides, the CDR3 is TGTGCTAGCAGCCCTAACGCACCGTCTACGTGGGAGACCCAGTACTTC. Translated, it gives CASSPNAPSTWETQYF.

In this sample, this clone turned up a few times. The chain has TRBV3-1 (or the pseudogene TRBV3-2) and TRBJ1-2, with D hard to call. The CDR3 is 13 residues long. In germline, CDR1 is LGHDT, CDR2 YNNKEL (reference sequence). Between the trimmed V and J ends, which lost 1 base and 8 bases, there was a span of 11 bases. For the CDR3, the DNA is TGTGCCAGCAGCCAAGTTGGCGGAGGGGGCTACACCTTC. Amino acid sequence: CASSQVGGGGYTF.

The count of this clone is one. The CDR3 DNA sequence: TGTGCCAGCGGCCGGACTAGCGGGGGATACGAGCAGTACTTC. The encoded protein is CASGRTSGGYEQYF. The J gene is TRBJ2-7, the V gene TRBV7-2, with 13 bases that match TRBD2. Trimming at V came to 8 bases and at J to 4 bases, leaving 5 bases not matched to a gene. The germline V gene encodes CDR1 SGHTA and CDR2 FQGNSA. The CDR3 is 14 residues long.

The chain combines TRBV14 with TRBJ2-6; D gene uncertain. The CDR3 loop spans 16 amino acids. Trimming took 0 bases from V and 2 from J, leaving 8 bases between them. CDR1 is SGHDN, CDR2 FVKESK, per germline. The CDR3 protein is CASSQDIRTGANVLTF. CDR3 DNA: TGTGCCAGCAGCCAAGATATAAGGACTGGGGCCAACGTCCTGACTTTC.

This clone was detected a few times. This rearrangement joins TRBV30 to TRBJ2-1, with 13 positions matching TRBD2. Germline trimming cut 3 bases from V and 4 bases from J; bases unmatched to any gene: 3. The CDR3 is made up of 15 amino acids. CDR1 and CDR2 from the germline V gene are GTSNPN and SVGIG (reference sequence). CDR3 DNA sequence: TGTGCCTGGAGCACGGGACTAGCGGGATACAATGAGCAGTTCTTC. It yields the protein CAWSTGLAGYNEQFF.

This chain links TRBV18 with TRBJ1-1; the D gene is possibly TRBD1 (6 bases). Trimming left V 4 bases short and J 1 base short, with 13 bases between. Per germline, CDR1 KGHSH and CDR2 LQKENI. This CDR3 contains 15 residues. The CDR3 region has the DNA TGTGCCAGCTCACGCCTTGGACAGCCGAACACTGAAGCTTTCTTT. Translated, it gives CASSRLGQPNTEAFF.

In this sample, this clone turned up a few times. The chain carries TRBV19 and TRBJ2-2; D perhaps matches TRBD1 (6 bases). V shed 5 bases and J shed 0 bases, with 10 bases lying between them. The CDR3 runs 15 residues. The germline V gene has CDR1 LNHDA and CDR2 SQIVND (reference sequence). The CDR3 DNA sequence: TGTGCCAGTAGTCGGACAGCCGCGAACACCGGGGAGCTGTTTTTT. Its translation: CASSRTAANTGELFF.